The 30 T cell receptor beta chains below come from one sample, sequenced in a study of T cell responses to AZD1222 COVID-19 vaccine. Profiled with immunoSEQ multiplex PCR; TCRdb holds only in-frame clones, not every one. The table lists about 140,000 clones. The sequenced sample consisted of peripheral blood. These TCRs come from an adult in good health.

The chain combines TRBV24-1 with TRBJ2-2; TRBD1 matches at 7 bases. J lost 4 bases, V lost 5 bases, and 9 bases had no gene match. The germline gives CDR1 KGHDR, CDR2 SFDVKD. CDR3 length: 16 residues. This CDR3 is CATSAPDRDGTGELFF. The CDR3 bases are TGTGCCACCAGTGCTCCCGACAGGGATGGCACCGGGGAGCTGTTTTTT.

This chain links TRBV9 with TRBJ1-4; 8 bases are shared with TRBD1. Losses at the gene ends were 2 bases for V and 7 bases for J; bases not matched to a gene: 4. In germline, CDR1 is SGDLS, CDR2 YYNGEE. The CDR3 is 14 amino acids. CDR3 nucleotide sequence: TGTGCCAGCAGCGTGGGCAGGGGGCTTGAAAAACTGTTTTTT. Translated: CASSVGRGLEKLFF.

The CDR3 coding sequence is TGCGCCAGCAGTGAGTCCGCTGAGAACACCGGGGAGCTGTTTTTT. Translating gives CASSESAENTGELFF. The chain joins TRBV10-1 to TRBJ2-2; D is undetermined. This CDR3 has 15 amino acids. Germline CDR1 is WNHNN and CDR2 is SYGVQD (reference sequence). Trimming cost V 0 bases and J 1 base, with 6 bases left between them.

The chain couples TRBV14 to TRBJ1-2; possibly TRBD1 for D (5 bases). The CDR3 covers 12 residues. The ends were cut back, 4 bases at V and 8 bases at J, with 11 bases in the middle. Germline values: CDR1 SGHDN, CDR2 FVKESK. The CDR3 reads CASSRSGGGYTF. In DNA, the CDR3 is TGTGCCAGCAGCCGGAGCGGGGGAGGCTACACCTTC.

J is TRBJ2-5 and V is TRBV9; TRBD2 might be the D (6 bases). Germline CDR1 SGDLS, CDR2 YYNGEE. The CDR3 is made up of 15 amino acids. Trimming shortened V by 0 bases and J by 0 bases, and 9 bases separated the two germline ends. The CDR3 nucleotides read TGTGCCAGCAGCGTAGGGGGGGTGTACCAAGAGACCCAGTACTTC. Translated, it gives CASSVGGVYQETQYF.

The chain links TRBV6-5 to TRBJ1-3, with no clear D. The CDR3 extends over 15 amino acids. Trimming removed 7 bases from V and 0 bases from J, with 13 bases in between. Germline loops: CDR1 MNHEY, CDR2 SVGAGI. The CDR3 sequence is CASTGQFFSGNTIYF. The CDR3 nucleotides read TGTGCCAGCACTGGGCAGTTCTTCTCTGGAAACACCATATATTTT.

The chain links TRBV28 to TRBJ2-3; 8 nucleotides align to TRBD2. Germline CDR1 MDHEN, CDR2 SYDVKM. This CDR3 spans 18 amino acids. The J segment lost 7 bases and the V segment lost 5 bases, leaving 20 bases of the junction unmatched. The chain's CDR3 is CASSQSGRAGAGLYTQYF. The CDR3 DNA reads as TGTGCCAGCAGTCAGAGCGGGCGAGCGGGGGCCGGCCTGTATACGCAGTATTTT. Full variable domain (outside the CDR3, taken from reference TRBV28 and TRBJ2-3): DVKVTQSSRYLVKRTGEKVFLECVQDMDHENMFWYRQDPGLGLRLIYFSYDVKMKEKGDIPEGYSVSREKKERFSLILESASTNQTSMYLCASSQSGRAGAGLYTQYFGPGTRLTVL.

The V gene is TRBV7-3, the J gene TRBJ2-1; D is ambiguous. Germline assignment: CDR1 SGHTA and CDR2 FQGTGA. This CDR3 is built from 16 residues. With 1 base removed from V and 7 bases from J, the gap between germline ends came to 17 bases. This chain's CDR3 is CASSLKGPPLQNEQFF. CDR3 bases: TGTGCCAGCAGCTTAAAGGGCCCCCCTCTACAAAATGAGCAGTTCTTC.

Remarks on this clone: Other nucleotide sequences from this sample produce the same CDR3. The chain joins TRBV12-3 or TRBV12-4 to TRBJ1-1, with D perhaps TRBD1 (5 bases). With 3 bases removed from V and 5 bases from J, the gap between germline ends came to 7 bases. The CDR3 runs to 12 residues. DNA for the CDR3: TGTGCCAGCAGTTTTGGGGGGACTGAAGCTTTCTTT. It encodes CASSFGGTEAFF.

The gene calls are TRBV28 and TRBJ2-3, with 7 nucleotides matching TRBD2. J lost 1 base, V lost 4 bases, and 5 bases had no gene match. Germline lookup yields CDR1 MDHEN and CDR2 SYDVKM. This CDR3 region has 15 residues. The CDR3 region has the DNA TGTGCCAGCAGTTCGGGACTACTACGCACAGATACGCAGTATTTT. As protein: CASSSGLLRTDTQYF. The variable domain in full, completed from reference TRBV28 and TRBJ2-3, reads DVKVTQSSRYLVKRTGEKVFLECVQDMDHENMFWYRQDPGLGLRLIYFSYDVKMKEKGDIPEGYSVSREKKERFSLILESASTNQTSMYLCASSSGLLRTDTQYFGPGTRLTVL.

The J gene is TRBJ2-7, the V gene TRBV6-5; 9 nucleotides align to TRBD2. Per germline, CDR1 MNHEY and CDR2 SVGAGI. Unmatched junction bases numbered 6, after V lost 6 bases and J lost 0 bases. The CDR3 has 15 residues. CDR3 in amino acids: CASRSAGGGSYEQYF. The CDR3 region has the DNA TGTGCCAGCAGATCCGCGGGGGGGGGCTCCTACGAGCAGTACTTC.

This chain joins TRBV7-2 and TRBJ1-2; D unclear. V lost 5 bases and J 3 bases, leaving 22 bases between the germline ends. The CDR3 has 17 residues. Germline CDR1 SGHTA, CDR2 FQGNSA. The CDR3 loop is CASSPPPSDIVYYGYTF. The CDR3 coding sequence is TGTGCCAGCAGCCCCCCCCCGTCGGATATAGTTTACTATGGCTACACCTTC.

The chain joins TRBV9 to TRBJ1-3; tentative D call: TRBD1 (5 bases). Germline V gene data show CDR1 as SGDLS and CDR2 as YYNGEE. Trimming stripped 7 bases from V and 4 bases from J, with 18 bases between. This CDR3 has 15 residues. In DNA form, the CDR3 reads TGTGCCAGCTCCACCCATGGGACTGCCGGAAACACCATATATTTT. Translating it yields CASSTHGTAGNTIYF.

The chain employs TRBV13 and TRBJ1-1; D may be TRBD1 (5 bases). With 5 bases removed from V and 0 bases from J, the gap between germline ends came to 13 bases. The CDR3 contains 15 residues. Germline-derived CDR1 and CDR2 are PRHDT and FYEKMQ (reference sequence). The CDR3 loop reads CASSLRGTVNTEAFF. Here the CDR3 DNA reads TGTGCCAGCAGCCTCCGTGGGACGGTGAACACTGAAGCTTTCTTT.

The CDR3 loop is CASSRAPPTDTQYF. The CDR3, as DNA: TGCGCCAGCAGCCGGGCTCCTCCCACAGATACGCAGTATTTT. The chain recombines TRBV5-1 with TRBJ2-3; D remains ambiguous. The V and J ends lost 4 bases and 2 bases respectively, with 11 bases between them. Germline values: CDR1 SGHRS, CDR2 YFSETQ. The CDR3 sequence is 14 residues long.

The chain uses TRBV5-1 and TRBJ1-2, with 10 bases aligning to TRBD1. Germline CDR1 and CDR2: SGHRS and YFSETQ. V shed 4 bases, J shed 5 bases, and the junction held 8 bases outside the gene matches. The CDR3 is 15 residues long. The CDR3 sequence: CASSPSGTGVYGYTF. The CDR3 bases are TGCGCCAGCAGCCCGTCCGGGACAGGGGTTTATGGCTACACCTTC.

CDR3 nucleotide sequence: TGTGCCAGCAGCCACCCTGGCCGCCAGGGCTATGGCTACACCTTC. Residues: CASSHPGRQGYGYTF. This chain joins TRBV7-8 and TRBJ1-2; a weak D match, TRBD1 (5 bases). With 5 bases removed from V and 4 bases from J, the gap between germline ends came to 17 bases. This CDR3 is built from 15 residues. The germline V gene encodes CDR1 SGHVS and CDR2 FQNEAQ.

This chain joins TRBV7-2 and TRBJ2-3; TRBD2 matches at 10 bases. Trimming took 5 bases from V and 7 from J; bases not matched to a gene: 12. Germline V lookup: CDR1 SGHTA, CDR2 FQGNSA. CDR3 length: 16 residues. The CDR3 here is CASSPAPGLAINTQYF. In nucleotides, the CDR3 is TGTGCCAGCAGCCCAGCCCCGGGACTAGCGATAAATACGCAGTATTTT.

V is TRBV28 and J is TRBJ1-6, with D hard to call. The ends were cut back, 3 bases at V and 8 bases at J, with 5 bases in the middle. The CDR3 is 12 residues long. Germline V lookup: CDR1 MDHEN, CDR2 SYDVKM. CDR3 amino acids: CASSFRDSPLHF. The CDR3 DNA reads as TGTGCCAGCAGTTTTAGAGATTCACCCCTCCACTTT.

The chain combines TRBV28 with TRBJ2-3; the D is unclear. Trimming stripped 2 bases from V and 0 bases from J, with 6 bases between. The CDR3 length is 14 residues. Germline V lookup: CDR1 MDHEN, CDR2 SYDVKM. The CDR3 DNA reads TGTGCCAGCAGTTTAGGTGGTAGCACAGATACGCAGTATTTT. Amino acid sequence: CASSLGGSTDTQYF.

The chain uses TRBV15 and TRBJ2-7, with TRBD2 matching 10 bases. The CDR3 has 16 amino acids. CDR1 is LNHNV and CDR2 is YYDKDF in the germline V gene (reference sequence). V shed 0 bases, J shed 4 bases, and the junction held 6 bases outside the gene matches. CDR3 region: CATSRDHASGGYEQYF. CDR3 bases: TGTGCCACCAGCAGAGATCACGCTAGCGGGGGATACGAGCAGTACTTC.

This chain links TRBV6-5 with TRBJ1-1; D uncertain. The CDR3 totals 14 residues. CDR1 MNHEY and CDR2 SVGAGI come from the germline V gene. The V gene lost 2 bases and the J gene lost 2 bases, with 9 bases spanning the gap. The CDR3 here is CASSYRQTNTEAFF. In DNA form, the CDR3 reads TGTGCCAGCAGTTACCGGCAGACCAACACTGAAGCTTTCTTT.

V usage is TRBV9 and J usage is TRBJ2-2; 8 bases fit TRBD2. This CDR3 spans 15 amino acids. V dropped 4 bases and J dropped 4; count of bases not matched to a gene: 6. Germline V gene sequence: CDR1 SGDLS, CDR2 YYNGEE. The CDR3 is CASSLGTRPTGELFF. For the CDR3, the DNA is TGTGCCAGCAGCCTCGGGACTAGACCCACCGGGGAGCTGTTTTTT.

The CDR3 is CASSFGRGLGGNQPQHF. The CDR3 region has the DNA TGTGCCAGCAGCTTCGGAAGGGGGCTGGGTGGCAATCAGCCCCAGCATTTT. The chain employs TRBV5-6 and TRBJ1-5, with 7 bases identical to TRBD1. The junction had 10 bases not matched to a gene; V was cut back by 2 bases and J by 2 bases. This CDR3 has 17 residues. From germline, CDR1 is SGHDT and CDR2 YYEEEE.

The V gene is TRBV7-2, the J gene TRBJ2-1; TRBD1 aligns across 9 bases. There are 15 residues in the CDR3. Looked up from germline, CDR1 is SGHTA and CDR2 is FQGNSA. With V trimmed by 6 bases and J by 2 bases, 5 bases remained unmatched. CDR3 sequence: CASRQQGATYNEQFF. CDR3 nucleotide sequence: TGTGCCAGCAGGCAACAGGGGGCGACCTACAATGAGCAGTTCTTC. The full variable domain, with the rest looked up from reference TRBV7-2 and TRBJ2-1, is GAGVSQSPSNKVTEKGKDVELRCDPISGHTALYWYRQSLGQGLEFLIYFQGNSAPDKSGLPSDRFSAERTGGSVSTLTIQRTQQEDSAVYLCASRQQGATYNEQFFGPGTRLTVL.

The chain is built from TRBV20-1 and TRBJ2-7; 7 positions agree with TRBD1. The CDR3 length is 11 residues. Trimming took 5 bases from V and 4 from J; bases not matched to a gene: 2. Germline CDR1 DFQATT, CDR2 SNEGSKA (reference sequence). CDR3 in amino acids: CSADRAYEQYF. The CDR3 DNA reads TGCAGTGCTGACAGGGCTTACGAGCAGTACTTC.

The J gene is TRBJ2-7, the V gene TRBV14; 7 nucleotides line up with TRBD2. J lost 4 bases, V lost 0 bases, and 12 bases had no gene match. The germline V gene encodes CDR1 SGHDN and CDR2 FVKESK. This CDR3 contains 17 residues. The CDR3 spells CASSQESASGTWYEQYF. The DNA of the CDR3 is TGTGCCAGCAGCCAAGAGAGCGCCAGCGGGACCTGGTACGAGCAGTACTTC.

V is TRBV5-4 and J is TRBJ1-2, with 8 bases identical to TRBD1. The CDR3 is made up of 15 amino acids. CDR1 is SGHNT and CDR2 is YYREEE in the germline V gene (reference sequence). V gave up 3 bases and J gave up 8 bases; unmatched junction bases: 12. CDR3 in amino acids: CASSSFLGQAEGYTF. The CDR3 region has the DNA TGTGCCAGCAGCTCGTTCCTGGGACAGGCTGAAGGCTACACCTTC.

The chain uses TRBV4-1 and TRBJ1-5; D is ambiguous. The CDR3 is 15 amino acids. Germline V gene sequence: CDR1 MGHRA, CDR2 YSYEKL. Trimming pared 0 bases from V and 7 bases from J, leaving 13 bases between. The CDR3 region is CASSQESVGLQPQHF. For the CDR3, the DNA is TGCGCCAGCAGCCAAGAGTCGGTAGGGTTACAGCCCCAGCATTTT.

The V and J genes are TRBV6-5 and TRBJ2-3; D possibly matches TRBD1 or TRBD2 (5 bases each). Trimming took off 8 bases at V and 6 bases at J, with 18 bases between the two ends. CDR1 is MNHEY, CDR2 SVGAGI, per germline. This CDR3 has 14 amino acids. The CDR3 DNA is TGTGCCAGCCCCAGGGACCTAGTGTTGGATACGCAGTATTTT. It codes for CASPRDLVLDTQYF.